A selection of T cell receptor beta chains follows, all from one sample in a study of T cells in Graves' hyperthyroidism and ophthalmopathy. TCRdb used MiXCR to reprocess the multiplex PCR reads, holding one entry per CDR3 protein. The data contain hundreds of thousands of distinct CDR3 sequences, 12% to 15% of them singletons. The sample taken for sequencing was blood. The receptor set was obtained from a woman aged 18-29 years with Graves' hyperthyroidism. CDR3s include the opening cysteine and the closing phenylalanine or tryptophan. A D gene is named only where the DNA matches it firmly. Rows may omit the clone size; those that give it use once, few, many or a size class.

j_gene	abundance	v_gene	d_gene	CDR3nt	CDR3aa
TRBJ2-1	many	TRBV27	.	TGTGCCAGCAGTTCACCTTTGAGCTTCTACAATGAGCAGTTCTTC	CASSSPLSFYNEQFF
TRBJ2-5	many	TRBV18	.	TGTGCCAGCTCACTTCGGACGGGGGCAGGGTACTTC	CASSLRTGAGYF
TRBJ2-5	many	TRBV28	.	TGTGCCAGCAGTTCCACCATCTTCGAGGGGGAGGTAGAGACCCAGTACTTC	CASSSTIFEGEVETQYF
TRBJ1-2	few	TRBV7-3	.	TGTGCCAGCTCAGGAGGGTTTGGCTACACCTTC	CASSGGFGYTF
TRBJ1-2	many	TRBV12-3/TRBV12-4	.	TGTGCCAGCAGCCGGACAGTCACCTATGGCTACACCTTC	CASSRTVTYGYTF
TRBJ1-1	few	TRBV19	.	TGTGCCAGTAGTATAGACGCGTTCACTGAAGCTTTCTTT	CASSIDAFTEAFF
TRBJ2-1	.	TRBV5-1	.	TGCGCCAGCGTTAGTCTTGTCAATGAGCAGTTCTTC	CASVSLVNEQFF
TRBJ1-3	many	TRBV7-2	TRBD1	TGTGCCAGCAGCTGGGACAGCTCTGGAAACACCATATATTTT	CASSWDSSGNTIYF
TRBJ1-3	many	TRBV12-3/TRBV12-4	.	TGTGCCAGCACCTTGCTGCGGACCATATATTTT	CASTLLRTIYF
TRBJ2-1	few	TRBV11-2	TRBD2	TGTGCCAGCGTAGCGGGAGGGTTGAGTGAGCAGTTCTTC	CASVAGGLSEQFF
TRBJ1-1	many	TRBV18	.	TGTGCCAGCTCACGCGACAGACCCGAATTCATGAACACTGAAGCTTTCTTT	CASSRDRPEFMNTEAFF
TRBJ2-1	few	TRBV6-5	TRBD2	TGTGCCAGCAGTTACATGGGACTAGCGGGAGGCAATGAGCAGTTCTTC	CASSYMGLAGGNEQFF
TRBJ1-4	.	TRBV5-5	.	TGTGCCAGCAGGTTTGGATTAACTAATGAAAAACTGTTTTTT	CASRFGLTNEKLFF
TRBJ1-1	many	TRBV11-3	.	TGTGCCAGCAGTAATGAGGGGATGAACACTGAAGCTTTCTTT	CASSNEGMNTEAFF
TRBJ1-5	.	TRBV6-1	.	TGTGCCAGCAGCATTACAGTTAGCAATCAGCCCCAGCATTTT	CASSITVSNQPQHF
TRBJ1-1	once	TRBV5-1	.	TGCGCCAGCAGCCTTGGACAGACTGAAGTCCGTGGTCGCGCTTTCTTT	CASSLGQTEVRGRAFF
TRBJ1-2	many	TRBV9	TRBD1	TGTGCCAGCAGCGTAGGAGGAGGGGGCCTCCCCCAGCTATTTGGCTACACCTTC	CASSVGGGGLPQLFGYTF
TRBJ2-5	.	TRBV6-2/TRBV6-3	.	TGTGCCAGCGTGAGTACAGTACAAGAGACCCAGTACTTC	CASVSTVQETQYF
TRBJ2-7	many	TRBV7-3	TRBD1	TGTGCCAGCAGCCCAGAAGGGACAGGGGTCTACGAGCAGTACTTC	CASSPEGTGVYEQYF
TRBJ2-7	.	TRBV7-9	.	TGTGCCAGCAGCTCCCCCGGTCACGAGCAGTACTTC	CASSSPGHEQYF
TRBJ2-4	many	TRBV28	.	TGTGCCAGCAGTCCCTCAGGCCTAGCCAAAAACATTCAGTACTTC	CASSPSGLAKNIQYF
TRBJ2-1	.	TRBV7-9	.	TGTGCCAGCAGCTTAGGCGACTTCCTTAGTGAGCAGTTCTTC	CASSLGDFLSEQFF
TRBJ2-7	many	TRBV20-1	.	TGCAGTGCTAGCCTCCGACAGCCCTACGAGCAGTACTTC	CSASLRQPYEQYF
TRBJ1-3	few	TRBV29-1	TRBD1	TGCAGCGTTACAGGGGTAGGAAACACCATATATTTT	CSVTGVGNTIYF
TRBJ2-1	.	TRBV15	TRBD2	TGTGCCACCAGACTAGCGGGAGGGCGTGAGCAGTTCTTC	CATRLAGGREQFF
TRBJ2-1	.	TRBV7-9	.	TGTGCCAGCGGCCGAGCCGGGACTTACCCCTACAATGAGCAGTTCTTC	CASGRAGTYPYNEQFF
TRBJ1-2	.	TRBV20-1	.	TGCAGTGCCAGGGACGGGTCTAACTATGGCTACACCTTC	CSARDGSNYGYTF
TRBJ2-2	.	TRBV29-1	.	TGCAGCGTTAACGGGAGAGGCGCCGGGGAGCTGTTTTTT	CSVNGRGAGELFF
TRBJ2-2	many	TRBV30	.	TGTGCCTGGTCCGGGAATTGGGCCGGGGAGCTGTTTTTT	CAWSGNWAGELFF
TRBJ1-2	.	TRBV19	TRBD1	TGTGCCAGTCTCGGGACAGGGAGATTCGGCTATGGCTACACCTTC	CASLGTGRFGYGYTF
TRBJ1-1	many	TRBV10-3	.	TGTGCCATCAGTGGGGGGAACACTGAAGCTTTCTTT	CAISGGNTEAFF
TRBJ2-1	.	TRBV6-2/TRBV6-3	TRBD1	TGTGCCAGCAGCGTGACAGGGCAAGGGTATCACAATGAGCAGTTCTTC	CASSVTGQGYHNEQFF
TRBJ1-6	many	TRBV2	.	TGTGCCAGCATAAGAGATAATTCACCCCTCCACTTT	CASIRDNSPLHF
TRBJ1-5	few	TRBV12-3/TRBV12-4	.	TGTGCCAGCGGGCCGAGCAGTGGCAATCAGCCCCAGCATTTT	CASGPSSGNQPQHF
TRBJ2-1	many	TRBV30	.	TGTGCCTGGAGTGGGACCCACAATGAGCAGTTCTTC	CAWSGTHNEQFF
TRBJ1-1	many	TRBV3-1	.	TGTGCCAGCAGCCGACTTGATGGGAACACTGAAGCTTTCTTT	CASSRLDGNTEAFF
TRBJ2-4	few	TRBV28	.	TGTGCCAGCAGCAACGGGCCAATAGCCAAAAACATTCAGTACTTC	CASSNGPIAKNIQYF
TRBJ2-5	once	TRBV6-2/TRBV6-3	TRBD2	TGTGCCAGCAGTTGGACTAGCGGGAGGGCGGAGACCCAGTACTTC	CASSWTSGRAETQYF
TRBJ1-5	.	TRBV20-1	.	TGCAGTGCTAGGCAGTACAATCAGCCCCAGCATTTT	CSARQYNQPQHF
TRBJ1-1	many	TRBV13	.	TGTGCCAGCAGACTACTCCCTACCCGTGGGGCTTTCTTT	CASRLLPTRGAFF
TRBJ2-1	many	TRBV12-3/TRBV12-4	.	TGTGCCAGCAGTATTCAGGGACTGCATAGCTCCTACAATGAGCAGTTCTTC	CASSIQGLHSSYNEQFF
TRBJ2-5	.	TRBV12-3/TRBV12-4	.	TGTGCCAGCAGCACGAACGACCCGTGGATCGGGGCCCAGTACTTC	CASSTNDPWIGAQYF
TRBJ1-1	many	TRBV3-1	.	TGTGCCAGCAGCCAAAGTTTTGTCGGCAGTGAAGCTTTCTTT	CASSQSFVGSEAFF
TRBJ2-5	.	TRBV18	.	TGTGCCAGCTCACTCCGGGATTGGGTGGAGACCCAGTACTTC	CASSLRDWVETQYF
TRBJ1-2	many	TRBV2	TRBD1	TGTGCCGGACGCCAGGGGGCGCGTGGCTACACCTTC	CAGRQGARGYTF
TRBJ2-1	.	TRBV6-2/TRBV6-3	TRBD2	TGTGCCAGCAGTTTGTGGGAGGGCTCCTACAATGAGCAGTTCTTC	CASSLWEGSYNEQFF
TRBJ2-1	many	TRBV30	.	TGTGCCTGGAGTGTACGGTTCCACAATGAGCAGTTCTTC	CAWSVRFHNEQFF
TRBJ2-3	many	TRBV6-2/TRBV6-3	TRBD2	TGTGCCAGCAGTCTACTGACTAGCGGGACCAGCACAGATACGCAGTATTTT	CASSLLTSGTSTDTQYF
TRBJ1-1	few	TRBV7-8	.	TGTGCCAGCAGCTTAGCTCAGGGGCAGTTTGTTAACACTGAAGCTTTCTTT	CASSLAQGQFVNTEAFF
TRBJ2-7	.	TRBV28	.	TGTGCCAGCAGTTTCGGACTTCTACTCTCCTACGAGCAGTACTTC	CASSFGLLLSYEQYF
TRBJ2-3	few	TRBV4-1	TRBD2	TGCGCCAGCAGCCAAGATTTGAGATTGGGGCTAGCGGGAGCAGATACGCAGTATTTT	CASSQDLRLGLAGADTQYF
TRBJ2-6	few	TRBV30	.	TGTGCCTGGAGTTCAGGGTCCGGGGCCAACGTCCTGACTTTC	CAWSSGSGANVLTF
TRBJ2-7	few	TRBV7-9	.	TGTGCCAGCAGCCCCGGAGGAGGCCCCTACGAGCAGTACTTC	CASSPGGGPYEQYF
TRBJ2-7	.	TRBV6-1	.	TGTGTCAGCAGTCCTAATTACAGGTCACCGAAAGGGGAGCAGTACTTC	CVSSPNYRSPKGEQYF
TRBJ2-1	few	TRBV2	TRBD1	TGTGCCAGCAGGAGAGGGGGCACCTACAATGAGCAGTTCTTC	CASRRGGTYNEQFF